The present T cell receptor beta chain was sequenced within a study of control samples from healthy donors and cancer patients. The repertoire was sequenced with immunoSEQ multiplex PCR; TCRdb's copy has only in-frame clones and lacks some. The table includes approximately 94,000 clones, 86% detected once. Germline V lookup: CDR1 LNHDA, CDR2 SQIVND (reference sequence). The CDR3 has 14 amino acids. V lost 7 bases to trimming and J lost 0 bases; unmatched junction nucleotides: 2. V is TRBV19 and J is TRBJ1-1; 10 bases are a match to TRBD1. Sequencing input: blood. The receptor was derived from a woman in her forties or fifties in good health. CDR3 region: CASTDRGLNTEAFF. In DNA form, the CDR3 reads TGTGCCAGTACGGACAGGGGGTTGAACACTGAAGCTTTCTTT.